These 14 T cell receptor beta chains were all obtained from the same sample, sequenced in a study of cytomegalovirus exposure and HLA in healthy donors. Primers: 60 Vbeta forward and 13 Jbeta reverse. Profiled with immunoSEQ multiplex PCR; TCRdb holds only in-frame clones, not every one. Here the sample spans tens of thousands of clones, just under 80% being singletons. Input material: PBMCs. The receptors stem from a woman in her 40s in good health and CMV-seronegative.

The chain carries TRBV5-6 and TRBJ1-6; no clear D gene. The CDR3 is 15 residues long. Germline CDR1 SGHDT, CDR2 YYEEEE. V was shortened by 3 bases and J by 7 bases, with 14 bases between the two germline ends. The CDR3 reads CASSSTGILNSPLHF. CDR3 sequence (DNA): TGTGCCAGCAGCTCCACCGGGATATTAAATTCACCCCTCCACTTT.

The chain links TRBV6-5 to TRBJ2-3; 11 bases line up with TRBD2. V trimming: 4 bases; J trimming: 1 base; junction bases outside the gene matches: 4. Germline V gene data show CDR1 as MNHEY and CDR2 as SVGAGI. This CDR3 contains 16 residues. The CDR3 nucleotides read TGTGCCAGCAGTTCCTTTAGCGGGGGGGGCACAGATACGCAGTATTTT. This gives the protein CASSSFSGGGTDTQYF.

As concerns this clone: Other DNA sequences of this sample code for an identical CDR3. The chain has TRBV6-5 and TRBJ1-1; a weak D match, TRBD1 (5 bases). CDR1 MNHEY and CDR2 SVGAGI come from the germline V gene. Deletions cut 4 bases from V and 0 bases from J, with 9 bases between. The CDR3 is made up of 14 amino acids. This CDR3 is CASSSGQMNTEAFF. CDR3 nucleotide sequence: TGTGCCAGCAGTTCCGGACAAATGAACACTGAAGCTTTCTTT.

The chain has TRBV5-6 and TRBJ2-3, with TRBD2 identical over 8 bases. Trimming removed 4 bases from V and 6 bases from J; junction bases left unmatched: 10. The CDR3 length is 15 residues. Germline CDR1 reads SGHDT; CDR2 reads YYEEEE. The CDR3 DNA reads as TGTGCCAGCAGCCCCGGGGGGGGGCGAGAGGATACGCAGTATTTT. Encoded protein: CASSPGGGREDTQYF. Variable domain in full (rest from reference TRBV5-6 and TRBJ2-3): DAGVTQSPTHLIKTRGQQVTLRCSPKSGHDTVSWYQQALGQGPQFIFQYYEEEERQRGNFPDRFSGHQFPNYSSELNVNALLLGDSALYLCASSPGGGREDTQYFGPGTRLTVL.

This sequence joins TRBV7-3 and TRBJ2-2; D unclear. The germline V gene encodes CDR1 SGHTA and CDR2 FQGTGA. This CDR3 has 13 amino acids. Trimming removed 5 bases at V and 1 base at J, with 5 bases between. CDR3 coding DNA: TGTGCCAGCAGCCCCATGAACACCGGGGAGCTGTTTTTT. Its protein product is CASSPMNTGELFF.

The chain carries TRBV7-9 and TRBJ2-5; tentative D call: TRBD2 (5 bases). This CDR3 comprises 16 residues. Per the germline V gene, CDR1 is SEHNR and CDR2 is FQNEAQ (reference sequence). V was clipped by 0 bases and J by 5 bases, with 16 bases between them. CDR3 bases: TGTGCCAGCAGCTTAGCGCTTCCGGTTTCGGGGGAGACCCAGTACTTC. Translated: CASSLALPVSGETQYF.

The chain links TRBV18 to TRBJ1-3, with D unclear. This CDR3 has 18 amino acids. Trimming took 3 bases from V and 2 from J, leaving 20 bases between them. CDR1 is KGHSH, CDR2 LQKENI, per germline. The CDR3 here is CASSPRRPGTGAGNTIYF. The CDR3 region has the DNA TGTGCCAGCTCACCCCGACGCCCGGGAACCGGAGCTGGAAACACCATATATTTT.

The rearrangement links TRBV5-4 to TRBJ2-2; D gene uncertain. Looked up from germline, CDR1 is SGHNT and CDR2 is YYREEE (reference sequence). The CDR3 length is 14 residues. V was trimmed by 0 bases and J by 3 bases, leaving 6 bases between them. The CDR3 sequence is CASSLERDTGELFF. As DNA, the CDR3 is TGTGCCAGCAGCTTGGAGCGCGACACCGGGGAGCTGTTTTTT.

The chain employs TRBV9 and TRBJ2-5; tentatively, D is TRBD2 (6 bases). The CDR3 contains 13 residues. Trimming cost V 3 bases and J 7 bases, with 13 bases left between them. In germline, CDR1 is SGDLS, CDR2 YYNGEE. The CDR3 DNA reads TGTGCCAGCAGCGAGACTAGTAGTACGACCCAGTACTTC. Protein: CASSETSSTTQYF.

This clone was seen a few times. The chain joins TRBV6-5 to TRBJ1-1; 9 bases align to TRBD1. Germline V lookup: CDR1 MNHEY, CDR2 SVGAGI. The CDR3 is made up of 14 amino acids. V lost 6 bases and J lost 5; bases outside the gene matches: 7. The CDR3 DNA is TGTGCCAGCAGCCCGACCGGGACAGGGACTGAAGCTTTCTTT. Translation: CASSPTGTGTEAFF.

The rearrangement joins TRBV6-1 to TRBJ2-1; 8 bases map to TRBD2. Germline CDR1 MNHNS, CDR2 SASEGT. The J segment lost 5 bases and the V segment lost 11 bases, leaving 11 bases of the junction unmatched. The CDR3 covers 14 residues. Here the CDR3 reads CAHGGGGLNNEQFF. CDR3 nucleotide sequence: TGTGCCCATGGGGGCGGGGGGCTAAACAATGAGCAGTTCTTC.

The chain couples TRBV5-1 to TRBJ2-7, with TRBD2 matching 7 bases. The V segment lost 0 bases and the J segment 1 base; nucleotides outside the gene matches: 4. Germline CDR1 SGHRS, CDR2 YFSETQ. The length of the CDR3 is 15 residues. Written as DNA, the CDR3 is TGCGCCAGCAGCTTGGACCAGCGGGATTCCTACGAGCAGTACTTC. This translates into CASSLDQRDSYEQYF.

This chain joins TRBV2 and TRBJ2-1, with D tentatively TRBD1 (5 bases). Germline lookup yields CDR1 SNHLY and CDR2 FYNNEI. This CDR3 spans 14 amino acids. V lost 6 bases to trimming and J lost 7 bases, with 16 bases between them. This CDR3 reads CASSGQGMANEQFF. In DNA, the CDR3 is TGTGCCAGCAGCGGGCAGGGTATGGCAAATGAGCAGTTCTTC.

The V call is TRBV7-3, the J call TRBJ2-1; 7 nucleotides line up with TRBD1. The CDR3 covers 18 residues. V trimming: 4 bases; J trimming: 4 bases; junction bases outside the gene matches: 16. Germline CDR1 reads SGHTA; CDR2 reads FQGTGA. The CDR3 reads CASSSSLNRGQGYNEQFF. CDR3 nucleotide sequence: TGTGCCAGCAGCTCCAGCCTTAACAGGGGCCAGGGTTACAATGAGCAGTTCTTC.